Below, 9 T cell receptor beta chains from the same sample are listed, as sequenced in a study of identical twins. A single record per CDR3 protein comes from TCRdb applying MiXCR to the 5' RACE reads. Of around 240,000 distinct CDR3 sequences in the sample, over 9.5% were seen once. Sequencing used memory T cells sorted from blood. These receptors originate from a man between 50 and 59 years old in good health.

The gene calls are TRBV10-3 and TRBJ2-7; 9 bases match TRBD2. This CDR3 is built from 16 residues. The junction had 5 bases not matched to a gene; V was cut back by 2 bases and J by 0 bases. CDR1 and CDR2 from the germline V gene are ENHRY and SYGVKD. DNA for the CDR3: TGTGCCATCAGTGAGGGGGCGGGAGGGAGCTCCTACGAGCAGTACTTC. Translated, it gives CAISEGAGGSSYEQYF.

This clonotype was found many times. The rearrangement links TRBV5-1 to TRBJ2-1; TRBD1 agrees at 9 bases. Trimming cost V 4 bases and J 7 bases; bases outside gene matches: 3. The CDR3 has 13 residues. Germline CDR1 reads SGHRS; CDR2 reads YFSETQ. CDR3 in amino acids: CASSGQGTNEQFF. The CDR3 nucleotides read TGCGCCAGCAGCGGACAGGGGACGAATGAGCAGTTCTTC.

This clonotype has ten or more counts. The rearrangement links TRBV20-1 to TRBJ2-1, with 8 positions matching TRBD2. V lost 0 bases to trimming and J lost 3 bases; unmatched junction nucleotides: 13. CDR1 DFQATT and CDR2 SNEGSKA come from the germline V gene (reference sequence). The length of the CDR3 is 18 residues. The CDR3 sequence is CSARDRGRTSNYYNEQFF. The CDR3 DNA follows: TGCAGTGCTAGAGACAGGGGCCGGACTAGCAACTACTACAATGAGCAGTTCTTC.

There are a few counts of this clonotype. The rearrangement joins TRBV5-1 to TRBJ2-7; maybe TRBD1 (5 bases). Trimming took 1 base from V and 2 from J, leaving 10 bases between them. Per germline, CDR1 SGHRS and CDR2 YFSETQ. The CDR3 spans 14 residues. This CDR3 is CASSLIQGPYEQYF. Here the CDR3 DNA reads TGCGCCAGCAGCTTGATCCAGGGCCCCTACGAGCAGTACTTC.

This clonotype came up a few times. The chain carries TRBV19 and TRBJ2-3, with 8 nucleotides matching TRBD2. V shed 7 bases and J 0 bases; nucleotides not matched to a gene: 9. Germline V lookup: CDR1 LNHDA, CDR2 SQIVND (reference sequence). The CDR3 length is 16 residues. CDR3 residues: CASTRKPSGSTDTQYF. DNA of the CDR3: TGTGCCAGTACCAGGAAGCCTAGCGGGAGCACAGATACGCAGTATTTT.

The count of this clonotype is one. The junction differs from germline at one of its ends, possibly a read error. CDR3 region: CACSPGSGRQFF. In DNA form, the CDR3 reads TGTGCCTGCAGCCCGGGATCAGGGCGGCAGTTCTTC. The chain joins TRBV6-2 or TRBV6-3 to TRBJ2-1; D may correspond to TRBD1 or TRBD2 (5 bases each). CDR3 size: 12 residues. CDR1 and CDR2 from the germline V gene are MNHEY and SVGEGT.

This clonotype was recorded at least ten times. The gene calls are TRBV27 and TRBJ1-1; D perhaps matches TRBD1 (6 bases). V was pared by 6 bases and J by 2 bases, with 10 bases between. The CDR3 spans 13 residues. Germline CDR1 is MNHEY and CDR2 is SMNVEV (reference sequence). Here the CDR3 reads CASSYRENTEAFF. CDR3 in DNA: TGTGCCAGCAGCTACAGGGAAAACACTGAAGCTTTCTTT.

Many counts were recorded for this clonotype. The V gene is TRBV5-1, the J gene TRBJ1-6; 10 nucleotides line up with TRBD1. The germline V gene encodes CDR1 SGHRS and CDR2 YFSETQ. The CDR3 extends over 16 amino acids. V gave up 4 bases and J gave up 7 bases; unmatched junction bases: 8. The CDR3 sequence: CASSRGQGGVNSPLHF. DNA of the CDR3: TGCGCCAGCAGCCGTGGACAGGGGGGAGTGAATTCACCCCTCCACTTT.

This clonotype was seen ten or more times. Written as DNA, the CDR3 is TGCGCCAGCAGCCAAGGGCGGAGGGGTGCGCAGTATTTT. Encoded protein: CASSQGRRGAQYF. The rearrangement links TRBV4-3 to TRBJ2-3; a weak D match, TRBD2 (6 bases). The CDR3 loop spans 13 amino acids. The V gene's germline CDR1 is LGHNA and CDR2 YSLEER. V lost 1 base and J lost 10, with 12 bases in between.